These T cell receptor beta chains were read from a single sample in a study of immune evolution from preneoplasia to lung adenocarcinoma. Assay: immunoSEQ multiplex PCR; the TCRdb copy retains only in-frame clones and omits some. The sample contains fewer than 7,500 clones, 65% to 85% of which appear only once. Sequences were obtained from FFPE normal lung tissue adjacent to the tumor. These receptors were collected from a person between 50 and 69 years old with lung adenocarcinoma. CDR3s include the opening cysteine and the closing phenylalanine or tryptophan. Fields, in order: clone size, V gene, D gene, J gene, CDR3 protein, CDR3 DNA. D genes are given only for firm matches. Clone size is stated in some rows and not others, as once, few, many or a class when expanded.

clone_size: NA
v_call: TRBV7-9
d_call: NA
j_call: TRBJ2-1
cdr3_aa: CASSSLTPAGEQFF
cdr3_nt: TGTGCCAGCAGCTCCTTAACTCCCGCCGGTGAGCAGTTCTTC

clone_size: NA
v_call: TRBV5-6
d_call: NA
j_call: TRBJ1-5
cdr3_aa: CASSYNGGAKPQHF
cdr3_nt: TGTGCCAGCAGCTATAACGGGGGCGCGAAGCCCCAGCATTTT

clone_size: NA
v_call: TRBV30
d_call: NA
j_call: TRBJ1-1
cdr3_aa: CAWTRDNMNTEAFF
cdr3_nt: TGTGCCTGGACCCGGGACAATATGAACACTGAAGCTTTCTTT

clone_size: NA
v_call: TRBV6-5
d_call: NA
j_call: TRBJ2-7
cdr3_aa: CASSLLAGPAEQYF
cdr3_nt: TGTGCCAGCAGTCTCCTCGCGGGACCTGCCGAGCAGTACTTC

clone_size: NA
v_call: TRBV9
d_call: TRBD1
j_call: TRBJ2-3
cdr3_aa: CASSVGTGEGTQYF
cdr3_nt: TGTGCCAGCAGCGTAGGGACAGGGGAGGGCACGCAGTATTTT

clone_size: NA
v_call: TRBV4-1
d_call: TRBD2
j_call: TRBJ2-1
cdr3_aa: CASSQDDLAGGGLFF
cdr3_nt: TGCGCCAGCAGCCAAGATGATCTAGCGGGAGGCGGTCTGTTCTTC

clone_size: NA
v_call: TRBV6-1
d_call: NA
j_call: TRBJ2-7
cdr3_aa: CASSEMGVSSYEQYF
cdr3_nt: TGTGCCAGCAGTGAAATGGGGGTTTCCTCCTACGAGCAGTACTTC

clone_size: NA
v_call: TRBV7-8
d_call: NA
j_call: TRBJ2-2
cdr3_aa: CASSLVQGPTGELFF
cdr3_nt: TGTGCCAGCAGCTTAGTACAGGGACCCACCGGGGAGCTGTTTTTT

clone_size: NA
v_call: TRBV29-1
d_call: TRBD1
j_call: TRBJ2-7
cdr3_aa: CSVSTGTGYEQYF
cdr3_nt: TGCAGCGTTTCAACGGGGACAGGCTACGAGCAGTACTTC

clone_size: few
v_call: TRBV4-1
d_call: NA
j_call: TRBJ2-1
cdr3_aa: CASSQDQGTTYNEQFF
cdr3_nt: TGCGCCAGCAGCCAAGATCAGGGGACGACCTACAATGAGCAGTTCTTC

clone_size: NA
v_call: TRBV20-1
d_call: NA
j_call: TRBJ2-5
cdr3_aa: CSASKGETQYF
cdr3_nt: TGCAGTGCTAGTAAAGGGGAGACCCAGTACTTC

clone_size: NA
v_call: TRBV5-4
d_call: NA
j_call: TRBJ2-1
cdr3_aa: CASSLAVEGTYNEQFF
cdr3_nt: TGTGCCAGCAGCTTGGCTGTCGAGGGGACCTACAATGAGCAGTTCTTC

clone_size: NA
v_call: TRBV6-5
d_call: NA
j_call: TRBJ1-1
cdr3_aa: CASSYSVVGDTEAFF
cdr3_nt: TGTGCCAGCAGTTACTCAGTCGTTGGGGACACTGAAGCTTTCTTT

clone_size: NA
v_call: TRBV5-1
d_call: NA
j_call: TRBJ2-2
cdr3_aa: CASRRVGTGELFF
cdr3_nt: TGCGCCAGCCGCAGGGTAGGCACCGGGGAGCTGTTTTTT

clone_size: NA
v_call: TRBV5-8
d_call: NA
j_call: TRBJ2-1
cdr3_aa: CASSLQGLSYNEQFF
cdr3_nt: TGTGCCAGCAGCTTGCAGGGCCTATCCTACAATGAGCAGTTCTTC

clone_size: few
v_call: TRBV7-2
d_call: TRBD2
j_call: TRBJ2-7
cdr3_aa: CASSLRGTSGGQKGEQYF
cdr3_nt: TGTGCCAGCAGCCTGAGAGGGACTAGCGGAGGCCAGAAGGGCGAGCAGTACTTC

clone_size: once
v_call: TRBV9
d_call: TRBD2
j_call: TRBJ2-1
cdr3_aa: CASSVASSGSDEQFF
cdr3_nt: TGTGCCAGCAGCGTAGCTTCTAGCGGGAGTGATGAGCAGTTCTTC

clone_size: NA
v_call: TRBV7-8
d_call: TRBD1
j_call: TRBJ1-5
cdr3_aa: CASSPGTGGYLQPQHF
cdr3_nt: TGTGCCAGCAGCCCGGGGACAGGGGGCTATCTTCAGCCCCAGCATTTT

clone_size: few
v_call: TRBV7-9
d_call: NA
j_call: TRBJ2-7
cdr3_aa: CASRDTLTYEQYF
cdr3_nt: TGTGCCTCCAGGGACACCCTAACCTACGAGCAGTACTTC

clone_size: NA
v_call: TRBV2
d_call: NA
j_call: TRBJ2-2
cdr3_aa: CASSPTGDTGELFF
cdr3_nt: TGTGCCAGCAGTCCGACAGGAGACACCGGGGAGCTGTTTTTT

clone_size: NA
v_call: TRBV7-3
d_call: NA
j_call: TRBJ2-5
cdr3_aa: CASSTGKGGNQETQYF
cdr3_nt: TGTGCCAGCAGCACAGGGAAGGGGGGAAACCAAGAGACCCAGTACTTC

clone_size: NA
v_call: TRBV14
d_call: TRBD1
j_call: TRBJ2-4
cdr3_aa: CASSSRQGSHIQYF
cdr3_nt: TGTGCCAGCAGCTCCCGACAGGGGAGTCACATTCAGTACTTC

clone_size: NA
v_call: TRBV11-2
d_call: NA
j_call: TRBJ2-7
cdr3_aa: CASSYGTGEQYF
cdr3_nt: TGTGCCAGCAGCTACGGCACAGGGGAGCAGTACTTC

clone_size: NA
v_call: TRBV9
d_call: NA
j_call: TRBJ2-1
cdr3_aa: CASSPGTLYNEQFF
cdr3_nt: TGTGCCAGCAGCCCCGGGACACTTTACAATGAGCAGTTCTTC

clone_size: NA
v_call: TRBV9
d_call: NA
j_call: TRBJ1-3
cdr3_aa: CASSVGDSGNTIYF
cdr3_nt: TGTGCCAGCAGCGTAGGGGACTCTGGAAACACCATATATTTT

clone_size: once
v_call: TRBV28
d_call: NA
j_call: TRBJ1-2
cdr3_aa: CASSLESNYGYTF
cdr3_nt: TGTGCCAGCAGTTTGGAGAGTAACTATGGCTACACCTTC

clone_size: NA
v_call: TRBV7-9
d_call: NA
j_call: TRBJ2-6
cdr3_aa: CASSRPRADSGANVLTF
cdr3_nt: TGTGCCAGCAGCCGCCCGCGGGCAGACTCTGGGGCCAACGTCCTGACTTTC

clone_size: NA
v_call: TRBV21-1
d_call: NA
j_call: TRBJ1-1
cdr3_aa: CASSSRLGDPF
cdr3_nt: TGTGCCAGCAGCTCCCGGCTCGGGGACCCTTTT

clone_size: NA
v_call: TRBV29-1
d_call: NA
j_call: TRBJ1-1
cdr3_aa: CSVFLRMGTEAFF
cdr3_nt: TGCAGCGTGTTCCTACGAATGGGCACTGAAGCTTTCTTT

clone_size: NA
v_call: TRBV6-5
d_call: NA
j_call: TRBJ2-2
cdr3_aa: CASLREHRLAGELFF
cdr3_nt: TGTGCCAGCTTACGGGAGCATAGGTTGGCCGGGGAGCTGTTTTTT

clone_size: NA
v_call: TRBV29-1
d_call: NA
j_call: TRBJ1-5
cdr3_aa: CSVDSGSAQHF
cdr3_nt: TGCAGCGTTGACTCGGGTTCGGCCCAGCATTTT

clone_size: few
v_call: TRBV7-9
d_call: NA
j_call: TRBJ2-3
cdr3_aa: CASSLAGADTQYF
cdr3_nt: TGTGCCAGCAGCTTGGCGGGTGCAGATACGCAGTATTTT

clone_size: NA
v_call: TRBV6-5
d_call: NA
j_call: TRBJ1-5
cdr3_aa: CASSPVWDSNQPQHF
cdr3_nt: TGTGCCAGCAGTCCCGTTTGGGATAGCAATCAGCCCCAGCATTTT

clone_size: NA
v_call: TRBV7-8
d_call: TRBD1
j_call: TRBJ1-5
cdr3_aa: CASSKTDRVQPQHF
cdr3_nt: TGTGCCAGCAGCAAAACAGACAGGGTTCAGCCCCAGCATTTT

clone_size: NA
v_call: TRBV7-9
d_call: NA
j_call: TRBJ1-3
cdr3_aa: CASSYSQGLGNTIYF
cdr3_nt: TGTGCCAGCAGCTACTCGCAGGGGCTGGGAAACACCATATATTTT

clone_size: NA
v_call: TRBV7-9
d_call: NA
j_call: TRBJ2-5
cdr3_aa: CASSAPRGLQETQYF
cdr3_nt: TGTGCCAGCAGCGCCCCTAGAGGTCTCCAAGAGACCCAGTACTTC

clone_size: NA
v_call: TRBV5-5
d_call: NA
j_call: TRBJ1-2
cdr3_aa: CASRNIGDGYTF
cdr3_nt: TGTGCCAGCAGGAATATTGGAGATGGCTACACCTTC

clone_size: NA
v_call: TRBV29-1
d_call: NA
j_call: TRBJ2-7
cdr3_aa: CSVEDRDYEQYF
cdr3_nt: TGCAGCGTTGAAGATCGGGACTACGAGCAGTACTTC

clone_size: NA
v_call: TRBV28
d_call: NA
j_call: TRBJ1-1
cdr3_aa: CASSLSGAHTEAFF
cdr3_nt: TGTGCCAGCAGTTTATCGGGGGCGCACACTGAAGCTTTCTTT

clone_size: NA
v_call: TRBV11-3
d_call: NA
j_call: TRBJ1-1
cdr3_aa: CASSLGVGAFF
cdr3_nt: TGTGCCAGCAGCTTGGGGGTGGGAGCTTTCTTT

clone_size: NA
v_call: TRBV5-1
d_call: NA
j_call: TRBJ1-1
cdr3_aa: CASSLGTVGFTEAFF
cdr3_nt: TGCGCCAGCAGCTTGGGGACAGTGGGGTTTACTGAAGCTTTCTTT

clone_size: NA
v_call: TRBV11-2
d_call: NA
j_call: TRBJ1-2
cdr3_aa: CASSLANLGRGYTF
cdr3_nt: TGTGCCAGCAGCTTAGCTAACTTGGGACGAGGCTACACCTTC

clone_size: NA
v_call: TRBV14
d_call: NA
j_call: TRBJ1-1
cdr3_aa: CASSQTGLGTEAFF
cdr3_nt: TGTGCCAGCAGCCAAACAGGGCTCGGCACTGAAGCTTTCTTT

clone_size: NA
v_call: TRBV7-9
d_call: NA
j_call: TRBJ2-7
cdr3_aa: CASSLVGGDRYEQYF
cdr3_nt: TGTGCCAGCAGCTTAGTGGGCGGGGATAGATACGAGCAGTACTTC

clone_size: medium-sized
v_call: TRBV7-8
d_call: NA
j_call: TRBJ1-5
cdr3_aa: CASSVNLNQPQHF
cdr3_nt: TGTGCCAGCAGCGTAAACCTGAATCAGCCCCAGCATTTT

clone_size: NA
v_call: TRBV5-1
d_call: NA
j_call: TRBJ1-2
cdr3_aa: CASSLDTGSIDGYTF
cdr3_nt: TGCGCCAGCAGCTTGGACACCGGGTCAATAGATGGCTACACCTTC

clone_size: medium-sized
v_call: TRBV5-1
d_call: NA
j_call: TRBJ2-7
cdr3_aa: CASSLQGFSEQYF
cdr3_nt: TGCGCCAGCAGCTTACAGGGTTTTAGCGAGCAGTACTTC

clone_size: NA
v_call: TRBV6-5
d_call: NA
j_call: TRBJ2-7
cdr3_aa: CASSHDPYEQYF
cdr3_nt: TGTGCCAGCAGTCATGACCCCTACGAGCAGTACTTC

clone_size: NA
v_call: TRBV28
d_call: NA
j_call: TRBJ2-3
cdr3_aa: CASSFAGSGTDTQYF
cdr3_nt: TGTGCCAGCAGTTTCGCGGGCTCCGGCACAGATACGCAGTATTTT

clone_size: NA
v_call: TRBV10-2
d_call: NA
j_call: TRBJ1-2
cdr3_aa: CASSEGGTDPNYGYTF
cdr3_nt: TGCGCCAGCAGTGAGGGGGGCACAGACCCTAACTATGGCTACACCTTC

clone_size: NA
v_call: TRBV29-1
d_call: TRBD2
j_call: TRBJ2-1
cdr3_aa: CSVLTSGSNEQFF
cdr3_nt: TGCAGCGTTCTCACTAGCGGGAGCAATGAGCAGTTCTTC

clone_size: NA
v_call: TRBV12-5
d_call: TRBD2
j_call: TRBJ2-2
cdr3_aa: CASGLGLAGGPSGELFF
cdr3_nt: TGTGCTAGTGGTTTGGGGCTAGCGGGAGGGCCGTCCGGGGAGCTGTTTTTT